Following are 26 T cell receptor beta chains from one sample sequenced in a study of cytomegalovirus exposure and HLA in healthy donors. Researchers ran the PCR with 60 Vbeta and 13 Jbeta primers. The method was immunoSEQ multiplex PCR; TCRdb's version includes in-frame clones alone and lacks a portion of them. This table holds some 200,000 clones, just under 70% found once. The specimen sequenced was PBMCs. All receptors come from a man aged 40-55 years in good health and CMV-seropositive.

The CDR3 sequence: CASSLQGGFVAFF. The CDR3 nucleotides are TGTGCCAGCAGCTTGCAAGGAGGATTCGTGGCTTTCTTT. This chain uses TRBV5-4 with TRBJ1-1, with D unclear. Per germline, CDR1 SGHNT and CDR2 YYREEE (reference sequence). V lost 1 base and J 11 bases, leaving 15 bases between the germline ends. CDR3 length: 13 amino acids.

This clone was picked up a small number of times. CDR3 loop: CASRSRDTNSPLHF. The CDR3 DNA is TGTGCCAGTAGAAGCCGGGACACGAATTCACCCCTCCACTTT. This chain connects TRBV19 to TRBJ1-6; D may be TRBD1 (6 bases). The CDR3 extends over 14 amino acids. The germline V gene has CDR1 LNHDA and CDR2 SQIVND (reference sequence). V shed 6 bases and J shed 7 bases, with 13 bases lying between them.

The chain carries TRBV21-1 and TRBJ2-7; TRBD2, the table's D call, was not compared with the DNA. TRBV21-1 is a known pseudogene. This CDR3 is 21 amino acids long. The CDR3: CASSQGTSGGTNTRPYYEQYF. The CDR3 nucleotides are TGTGCCAGCAGCCAGGGGACTAGCGGGGGGACGAATACCCGTCCCTACTACGAGCAGTACTTC.

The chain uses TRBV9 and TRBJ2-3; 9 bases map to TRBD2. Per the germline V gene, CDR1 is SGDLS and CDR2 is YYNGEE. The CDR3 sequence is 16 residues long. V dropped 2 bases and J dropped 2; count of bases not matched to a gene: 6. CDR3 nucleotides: TGTGCCAGCAGCGTTACAAGCGGGGGGTACACAGATACGCAGTATTTT. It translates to CASSVTSGGYTDTQYF.

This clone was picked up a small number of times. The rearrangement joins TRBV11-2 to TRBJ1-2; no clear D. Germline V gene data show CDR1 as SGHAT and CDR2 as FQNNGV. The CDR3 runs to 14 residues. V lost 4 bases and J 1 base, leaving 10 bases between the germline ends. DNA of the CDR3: TGTGCCAGCAGCTCCCTGCCAGTTAACTATGGCTACACCTTC. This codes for CASSSLPVNYGYTF.

The CDR3 nucleotides read TGCAGCACCATTATGGGCTCGACAGGGAGGAACACTGAAGCTTTCTTT. It translates to CSTIMGSTGRNTEAFF. This chain joins TRBV29-1 and TRBJ1-1; TRBD1 matches at 7 bases. Germline-derived CDR1 and CDR2 are SQVTM and ANQGSEA. This CDR3 is 16 amino acids long. The junction had 16 bases not matched to a gene; V was cut back by 8 bases and J by 1 base.

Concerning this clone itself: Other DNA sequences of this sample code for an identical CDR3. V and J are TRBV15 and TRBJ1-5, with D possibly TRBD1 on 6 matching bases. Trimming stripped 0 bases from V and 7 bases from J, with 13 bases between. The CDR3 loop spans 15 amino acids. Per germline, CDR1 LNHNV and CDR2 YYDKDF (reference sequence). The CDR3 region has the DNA TGTGCCACCAGCAGAGATCTTGCAGGGACACAGCCCCAGCATTTT. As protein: CATSRDLAGTQPQHF.

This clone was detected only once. The CDR3 sequence: CASSQEWQGTDSYNNSPLHF. In DNA, the CDR3 is TGCGCCAGCAGCCAAGAATGGCAGGGGACCGACTCGTATAATAATTCACCCCTCCACTTT. This chain links TRBV4-1 with TRBJ1-6, with D possibly matching TRBD1 (6 bases). Germline CDR1 is MGHRA and CDR2 is YSYEKL. The CDR3 covers 20 residues. V dropped 0 bases and J dropped 5 bases, with 23 bases sitting between them.

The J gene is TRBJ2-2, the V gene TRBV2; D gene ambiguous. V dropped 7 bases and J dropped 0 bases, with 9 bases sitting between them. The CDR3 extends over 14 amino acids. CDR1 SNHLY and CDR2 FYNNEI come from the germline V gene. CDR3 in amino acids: CASTKDTNTGELFF. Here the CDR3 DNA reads TGTGCCAGCACTAAAGACACGAACACCGGGGAGCTGTTTTTT. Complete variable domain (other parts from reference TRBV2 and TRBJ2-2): EPEVTQTPSHQVTQMGQEVILRCVPISNHLYFYWYRQILGQKVEFLVSFYNNEISEKSEIFDDQFSVERPDGSNFTLKIRSTKLEDSAMYFCASTKDTNTGELFFGEGSRLTVL.

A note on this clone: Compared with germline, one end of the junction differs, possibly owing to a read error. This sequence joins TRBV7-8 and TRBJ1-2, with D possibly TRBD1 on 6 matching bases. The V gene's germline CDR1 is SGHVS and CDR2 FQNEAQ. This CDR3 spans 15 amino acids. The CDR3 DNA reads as TGTGCCAGCGGCTTAGGGGGGGGAGGTAACTATGGCTACACCTTC. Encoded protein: CASGLGGGGNYGYTF. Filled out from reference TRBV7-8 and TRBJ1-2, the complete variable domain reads GAGVSQSPRYKVAKRGQDVALRCDPISGHVSLFWYQQALGQGPEFLTYFQNEAQLDKSGLPSDRFFAERPEGSVSTLKIQRTQQEDSAVYLCASGLGGGGNYGYTFGSGTRLTVV.

DNA of the CDR3: TGTGCCAGCAGCCCCCAGGGGGGCGGGGAGCAGTTCTTC. This codes for CASSPQGGGEQFF. V usage is TRBV21-1 and J usage is TRBJ2-1; TRBD1 is taken as the D call from the table, unchecked against the DNA. TRBV21-1 is given as a pseudogene. This CDR3 comprises 13 residues.

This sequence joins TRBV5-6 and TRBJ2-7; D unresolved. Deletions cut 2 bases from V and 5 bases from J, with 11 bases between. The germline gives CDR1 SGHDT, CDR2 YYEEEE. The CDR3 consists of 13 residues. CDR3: CASSFRGVDEQYF. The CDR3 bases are TGTGCCAGCAGCTTTCGCGGAGTTGACGAGCAGTACTTC.

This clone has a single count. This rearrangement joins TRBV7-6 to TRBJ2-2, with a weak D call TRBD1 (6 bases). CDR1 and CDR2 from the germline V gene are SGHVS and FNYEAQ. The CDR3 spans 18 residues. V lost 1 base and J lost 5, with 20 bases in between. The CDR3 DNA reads TGTGCCAGCAGCTTAGGATCGCTGGACAGCTGGACAACCGGGGAGCTGTTTTTT. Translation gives CASSLGSLDSWTTGELFF.

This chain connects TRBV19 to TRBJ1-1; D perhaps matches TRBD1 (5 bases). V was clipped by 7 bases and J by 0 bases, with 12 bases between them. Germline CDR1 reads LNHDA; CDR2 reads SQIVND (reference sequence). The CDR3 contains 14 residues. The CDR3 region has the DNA TGTGCCAGTATTCGTAGGGGCATGAACACTGAAGCTTTCTTT. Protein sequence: CASIRRGMNTEAFF.

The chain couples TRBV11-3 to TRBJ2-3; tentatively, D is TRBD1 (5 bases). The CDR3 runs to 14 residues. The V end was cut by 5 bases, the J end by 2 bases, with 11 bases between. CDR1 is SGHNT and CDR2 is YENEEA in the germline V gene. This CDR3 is CASSPQGATDTQYF. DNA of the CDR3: TGTGCCAGCAGCCCCCAAGGGGCCACAGATACGCAGTATTTT.

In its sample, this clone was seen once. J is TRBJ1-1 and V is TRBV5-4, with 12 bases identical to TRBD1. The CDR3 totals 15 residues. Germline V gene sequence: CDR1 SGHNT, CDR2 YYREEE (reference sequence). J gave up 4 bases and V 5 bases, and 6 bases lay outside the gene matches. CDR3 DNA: TGTGCCAGCAGTTACGGGACAGGGGGCTTCACTGAAGCTTTCTTT. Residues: CASSYGTGGFTEAFF.

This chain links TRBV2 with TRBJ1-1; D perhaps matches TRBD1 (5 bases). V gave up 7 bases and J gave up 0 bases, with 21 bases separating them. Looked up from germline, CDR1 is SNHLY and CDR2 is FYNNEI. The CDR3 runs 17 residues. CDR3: CASTLTGGLTLNTEAFF. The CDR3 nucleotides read TGTGCCAGCACCTTGACGGGGGGACTGACCTTGAACACTGAAGCTTTCTTT.

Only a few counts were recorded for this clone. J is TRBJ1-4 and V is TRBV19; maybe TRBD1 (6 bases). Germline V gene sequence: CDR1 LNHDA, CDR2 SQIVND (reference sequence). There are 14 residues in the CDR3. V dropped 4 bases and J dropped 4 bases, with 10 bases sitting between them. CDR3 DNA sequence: TGTGCCAGTAGTACGGACAGAAGTAATGAAAAACTGTTTTTT. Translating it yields CASSTDRSNEKLFF.

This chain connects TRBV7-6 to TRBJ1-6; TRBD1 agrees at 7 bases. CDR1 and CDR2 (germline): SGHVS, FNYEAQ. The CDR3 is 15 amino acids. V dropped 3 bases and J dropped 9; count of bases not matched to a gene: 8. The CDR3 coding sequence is TGTGCCAGCAGCTTGAAAGGGGGCGCGTCTTCACCCCTCCACTTT. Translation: CASSLKGGASSPLHF.

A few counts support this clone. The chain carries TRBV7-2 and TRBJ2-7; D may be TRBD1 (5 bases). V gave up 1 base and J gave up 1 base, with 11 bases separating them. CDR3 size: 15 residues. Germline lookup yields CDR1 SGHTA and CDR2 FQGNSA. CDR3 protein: CASSLGGQGSYEQYF. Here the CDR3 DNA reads TGTGCCAGCAGCTTAGGTGGACAAGGATCCTACGAGCAGTACTTC.

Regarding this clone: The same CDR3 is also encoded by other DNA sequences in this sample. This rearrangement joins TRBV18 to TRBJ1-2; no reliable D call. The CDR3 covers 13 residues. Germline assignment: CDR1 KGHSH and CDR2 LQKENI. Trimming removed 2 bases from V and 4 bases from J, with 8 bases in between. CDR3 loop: CASSPSGSYGYTF. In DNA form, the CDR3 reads TGTGCCAGCTCACCATCGGGAAGCTATGGCTACACCTTC.

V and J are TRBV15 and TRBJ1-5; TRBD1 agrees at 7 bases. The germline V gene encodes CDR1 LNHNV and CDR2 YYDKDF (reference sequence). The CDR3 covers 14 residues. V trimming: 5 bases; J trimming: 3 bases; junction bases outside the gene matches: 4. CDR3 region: CATSPGQTNQPQHF. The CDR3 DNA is TGTGCCACCAGCCCGGGACAGACCAATCAGCCCCAGCATTTT.

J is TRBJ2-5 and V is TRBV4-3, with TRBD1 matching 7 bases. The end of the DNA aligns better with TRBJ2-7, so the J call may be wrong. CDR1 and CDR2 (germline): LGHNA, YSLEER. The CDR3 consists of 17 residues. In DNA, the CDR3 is TGCGCCAGCAGCCAGTCGCCGGACAGGAGTTCCCCCTACGAGCAGTACTTC. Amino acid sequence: CASSQSPDRSSPYEQYF.

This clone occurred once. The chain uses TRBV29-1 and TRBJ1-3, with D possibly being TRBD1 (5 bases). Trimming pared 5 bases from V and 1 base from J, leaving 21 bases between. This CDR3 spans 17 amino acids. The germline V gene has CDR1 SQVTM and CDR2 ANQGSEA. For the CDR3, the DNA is TGCAGCGTTAAGGGCGTGGACACGCCTGGATCTGGAAACACCATATATTTT. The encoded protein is CSVKGVDTPGSGNTIYF.

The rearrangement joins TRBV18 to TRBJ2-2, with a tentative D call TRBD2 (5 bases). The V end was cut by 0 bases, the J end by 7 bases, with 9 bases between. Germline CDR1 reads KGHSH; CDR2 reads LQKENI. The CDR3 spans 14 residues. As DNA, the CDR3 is TGTGCCAGCTCACCACCCGCGGGTGGCGGGGAGCTGTTTTTT. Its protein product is CASSPPAGGGELFF.

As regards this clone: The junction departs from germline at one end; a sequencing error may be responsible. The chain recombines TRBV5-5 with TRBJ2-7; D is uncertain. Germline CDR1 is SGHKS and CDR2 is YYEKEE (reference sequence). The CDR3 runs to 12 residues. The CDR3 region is CASSLISYGQYF. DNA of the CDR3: TGTGCCAGCAGCCTGATATCCTACGGGCAGTACTTC.